A single sample is the source of the 10 T cell receptor beta chains below, sequenced in a study of cytomegalovirus exposure and HLA in healthy donors. Profiling relied on immunoSEQ multiplex PCR, and the TCRdb table lists in-frame clones only, not all of them. This table has roughly 130,000 clones, roughly 87% appearing once. Specimen: PBMCs. All receptors derive from a young woman in good health and CMV-seropositive.

In DNA form, the CDR3 reads TGTGCCAGCAGCCTAGACAGATCTGGCTACACCTTC. Amino acids: CASSLDRSGYTF. The chain uses TRBV5-4 and TRBJ1-2; D is perhaps TRBD1 (5 bases). V lost 4 bases, J lost 7 bases, and 11 bases lay in between. Germline V gene lookup returns CDR1 SGHNT and CDR2 YYREEE (reference sequence). The CDR3 length is 12 residues.

This clone was observed a handful of times. V gene TRBV5-1 combines with J gene TRBJ1-6; 9 positions agree with TRBD1. The CDR3 contains 15 residues. Germline V gives CDR1 SGHRS, CDR2 YFSETQ. V dropped 4 bases and J dropped 4; count of bases not matched to a gene: 3. The CDR3 DNA reads TGCGCCAGCAGCGCCGACAGGGGGTATAATTCACCCCTCCACTTT. It specifies CASSADRGYNSPLHF.

This chain uses TRBV27 with TRBJ1-4; tentative D call: TRBD1 (5 bases). CDR1 MNHEY and CDR2 SMNVEV come from the germline V gene (reference sequence). CDR3 length: 18 amino acids. Trimming took 1 base from V and 8 from J, leaving 23 bases between them. This CDR3 is CASSLFSRDRALGEKLFF. CDR3 coding DNA: TGTGCCAGCAGTTTATTTAGCAGGGATAGGGCATTGGGCGAAAAACTGTTTTTT. Together with reference TRBV27 and TRBJ1-4, the CDR3 gives the full variable domain: EAQVTQNPRYLITVTGKKLTVTCSQNMNHEYMSWYRQDPGLGLRQIYYSMNVEVTDKGDVPEGYKVSRKEKRNFPLILESPSPNQTSLYFCASSLFSRDRALGEKLFFGSGTQLSVL.

This chain links TRBV9 with TRBJ2-1; 16 bases fit TRBD2. The germline CDR1 and CDR2 sequences are SGDLS and YYNGEE. This CDR3 contains 18 residues. Trimming cost V 4 bases and J 8 bases; bases outside gene matches: 12. CDR3 sequence reads: CASSPSWGLAGGPDEQFF. The CDR3 coding sequence is TGTGCCAGCAGCCCGAGCTGGGGACTAGCGGGGGGGCCCGATGAGCAGTTCTTC.

This clone was observed a single time. This chain connects TRBV28 to TRBJ2-7; D ambiguous. In germline, CDR1 is MDHEN, CDR2 SYDVKM. This CDR3 spans 12 amino acids. The V end lost 5 bases, the J end lost 2 bases, and 7 bases lay between the germline ends. The CDR3 is CASSRSTYEQYF. CDR3 sequence (DNA): TGTGCCAGCAGTCGCTCTACCTACGAGCAGTACTTC.

J is TRBJ2-1 and V is TRBV23-1, with TRBD2 as a possible D gene (6 bases). TRBV23-1 is an ORF for which the function is uncertain. Trimming left V 1 base short and J 6 bases short, with 13 bases between. The CDR3 extends over 15 amino acids. The CDR3 DNA reads TGCGCCAGCAGTCAATGGAGGGCGATGGGCAATGAGCAGTTCTTC. Its protein product is CASSQWRAMGNEQFF.

The chain uses TRBV5-1 and TRBJ1-1; 7 bases align to TRBD1. CDR1 SGHRS and CDR2 YFSETQ come from the germline V gene. The CDR3 contains 17 residues. J was trimmed by 1 base and V by 0 bases; bases with no gene match: 9. The CDR3 DNA follows: TGCGCCAGCAGCTTGGTGTCAGGGCGGGACAGGAACACTGAAGCTTTCTTT. This codes for CASSLVSGRDRNTEAFF. The variable domain in full, with the rest retrieved from reference TRBV5-1 and TRBJ1-1, is KAGVTQTPRYLIKTRGQQVTLSCSPISGHRSVSWYQQTPGQGLQFLFEYFSETQRNKGNFPGRFSGRQFSNSRSEMNVSTLELGDSALYLCASSLVSGRDRNTEAFFGQGTRLTVV.

The genes are TRBV28 and TRBJ1-4; TRBD1 might be the D (6 bases). The CDR3 sequence is 14 residues long. V lost 4 bases to trimming and J lost 8 bases, with 14 bases between them. Germline CDR1 is MDHEN and CDR2 is SYDVKM. The CDR3: CASSSGGQEEKLFF. CDR3 in DNA: TGTGCCAGCAGTTCCGGGGGGCAAGAGGAAAAACTGTTTTTT.

The chain carries TRBV10-3 and TRBJ1-5, with 7 positions matching TRBD1. The CDR3 extends over 13 amino acids. Trimming at V came to 8 bases and at J to 7 bases, leaving 8 bases not matched to a gene. Germline CDR1 is ENHRY and CDR2 is SYGVKD. The chain's CDR3 is CAIRRDSGQPQHF. The DNA for the CDR3 is TGTGCCATCCGGAGGGACAGTGGGCAGCCCCAGCATTTT.

The J gene is TRBJ2-7, the V gene TRBV4-1; 11 bases line up with TRBD2. CDR3 length: 15 amino acids. Germline loops: CDR1 MGHRA, CDR2 YSYEKL. J was trimmed by 2 bases and V by 1 base; bases with no gene match: 1. CDR3 nucleotides: TGCGCCAGCAGCCAAGTAGCGGGGGGGCCCTACGAGCAGTACTTC. It codes for CASSQVAGGPYEQYF.